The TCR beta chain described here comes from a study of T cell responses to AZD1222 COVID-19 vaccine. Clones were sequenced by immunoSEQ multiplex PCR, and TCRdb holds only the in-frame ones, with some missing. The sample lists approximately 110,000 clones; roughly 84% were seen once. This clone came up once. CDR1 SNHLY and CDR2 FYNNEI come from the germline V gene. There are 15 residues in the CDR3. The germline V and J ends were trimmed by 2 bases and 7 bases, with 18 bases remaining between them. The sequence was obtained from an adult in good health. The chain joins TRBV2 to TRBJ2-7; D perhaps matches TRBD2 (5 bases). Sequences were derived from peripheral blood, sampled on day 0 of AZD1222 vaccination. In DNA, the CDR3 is TGTGCCAGCAGTGAAACTCGGGCTGTGCGAGGGGAGCAGTACTTC. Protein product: CASSETRAVRGEQYF.